This T cell receptor (beta chain) was sequenced during a study of Ad26.COV2.S vaccination and SARS-CoV-2 variants. Using immunoSEQ multiplex PCR, the repertoire was profiled, and TCRdb retains in-frame clones only, with some absent. This table has some 640,000 clones, more than 80% appearing once. This clone showed up just a few times. Its antigen is as yet unknown. Treatment noted: some 20 received Ad26.COV2.S at low or high dose, single or two shots; roughly five received placebo; per-sample allocation not given. It was on day 63 after the first vaccine or placebo injection that samples were taken. This person who donated was an adult of 18-55 years in Boston. The germline V gene encodes CDR1 MNHEY and CDR2 SVGAGI. CDR3 length: 15 residues. Between the trimmed V and J ends, which lost 1 base and 2 bases, there was a span of 6 bases. Findings and caveats of the study: Individuals receiving vaccine had higher spike-specific TCR breadth than placebo recipients did. There was a possibility that the TCR breadth and depth analyses underestimated total T cell responses. Spike-specific responses of CD8+ and CD4+ T cells were reported to display substantial breadth after vaccination.

The receptor's source is a person aged 18-65 years who received the Ad26.COV2.S COVID-19 vaccine or a placebo. Source: peripheral blood, taken in a trial of Ad26.COV2.S vaccine versus placebo. V is TRBV6-5 and J is TRBJ2-6; a weak D match, TRBD2 (5 bases). The CDR3 is CASSYFGTGANVLTF. CDR3 nucleotides: TGTGCCAGCAGTTACTTCGGGACTGGGGCCAACGTCCTGACTTTC.